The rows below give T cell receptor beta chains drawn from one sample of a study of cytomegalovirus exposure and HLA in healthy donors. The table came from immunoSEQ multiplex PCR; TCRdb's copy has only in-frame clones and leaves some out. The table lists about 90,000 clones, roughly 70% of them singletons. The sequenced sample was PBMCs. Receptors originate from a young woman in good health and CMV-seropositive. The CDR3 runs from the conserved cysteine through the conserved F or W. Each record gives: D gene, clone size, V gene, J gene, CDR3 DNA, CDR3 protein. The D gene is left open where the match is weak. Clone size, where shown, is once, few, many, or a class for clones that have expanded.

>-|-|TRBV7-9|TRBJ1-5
TGTGCCAGCCGCCCCAGTGGCCCACGGGAGCCCCAGCATTTT
CASRPSGPREPQHF
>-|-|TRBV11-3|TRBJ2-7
TGTGCCAGCAGCTTCGGACACGGATACGAGCAGTACTTC
CASSFGHGYEQYF
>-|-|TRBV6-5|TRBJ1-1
TGTGCCAGCAGTCCCAGGGGAGGGACTGAAGCTTTCTTT
CASSPRGGTEAFF
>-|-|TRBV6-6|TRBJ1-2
TGTGCCAGCAGTTATGGAGGGGAAAGGAACTATGGCTACACCTTC
CASSYGGERNYGYTF
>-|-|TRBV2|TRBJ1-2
TGTGCCAGCAGAGCAGGGGAATCGGCTAACTATGGCTACACCTTC
CASRAGESANYGYTF
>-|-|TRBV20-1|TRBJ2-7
TGCAGTGCTAGCGGGGCCTACGAGCAGTACTTC
CSASGAYEQYF
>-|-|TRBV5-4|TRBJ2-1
TGTGCCAGCAGCTTGGGGCCAGGGACATGGGGTAATGAGCAGTTCTTC
CASSLGPGTWGNEQFF
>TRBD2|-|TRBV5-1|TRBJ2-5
TGCGCCAGCAGCTTCCTTCCGGGGGGAGAGACCCAGTACTTC
CASSFLPGGETQYF
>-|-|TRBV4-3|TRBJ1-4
TGCGCCAGCAGCCAAGAGGGCGGCCTGACTAATGAAAAACTGTTCTTT
CASSQEGGLTNEKLFF
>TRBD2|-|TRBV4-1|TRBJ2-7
TGCGCCAGCAGCCACCATGCGCAAACGTTAGCGGGAGTTTCCTACGAGCAGTACTTC
CASSHHAQTLAGVSYEQYF
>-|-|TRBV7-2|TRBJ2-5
TGTGCCAGCAGCTTCTTGACGGGAGTGGCAGAGACCCAGTACTTC
CASSFLTGVAETQYF
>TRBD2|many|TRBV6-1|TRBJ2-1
TGTGCCAGCAGTGAACTAGCGGGGGGGCCCAATGAGCAGTTCTTC
CASSELAGGPNEQFF
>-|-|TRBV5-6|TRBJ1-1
TGTGCCAGCAGCATTACGGTGAACACTGAAGCTTTCTTT
CASSITVNTEAFF
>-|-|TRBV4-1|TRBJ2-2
TGCGCCAGCAGCCAAGTTGAGGCGGGGGCGATATCCGGGGAGCTGTTTTTT
CASSQVEAGAISGELFF
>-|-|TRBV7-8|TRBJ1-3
TGTGCCAGCAGCGCGGGAGCAGGGATTGTTAGTGGAAACACCATATATTTT
CASSAGAGIVSGNTIYF
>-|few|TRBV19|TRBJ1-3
TGTGCCAGTAGTGACAAGTGGGCTGGAAACACCATATATTTT
CASSDKWAGNTIYF
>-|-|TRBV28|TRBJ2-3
TGTGCCAGCAGTTTAACAGACACAGATACGCAGTATTTT
CASSLTDTDTQYF
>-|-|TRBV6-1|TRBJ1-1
TGTGCCAGCAGTGAAGGACAGCACACTGAAGCTTTCTTT
CASSEGQHTEAFF
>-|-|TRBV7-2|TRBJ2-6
TGTGCCAGCAGCTTTAACTCTGGGGCCAACGTCCTGACTTTC
CASSFNSGANVLTF
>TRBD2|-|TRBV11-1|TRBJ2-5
TGTGCCAGCAGCGGGACTAGCGGGAGTTCGTACCAAGAGACCCAGTACTTC
CASSGTSGSSYQETQYF
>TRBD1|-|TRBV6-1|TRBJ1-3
TGTGCCAGCAGCGCAAGAGGGGGCGGTGGAAACACCATATATTTT
CASSARGGGGNTIYF
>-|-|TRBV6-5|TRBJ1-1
TGTGCCAGCAGGGAGACAGACGCCTACACTGAAGCTTTCTTT
CASRETDAYTEAFF
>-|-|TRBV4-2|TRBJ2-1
TGTGCCAGCAGCCAAGAAAGCGAGTCTGACTACAATGAGCAGTTCTTC
CASSQESESDYNEQFF
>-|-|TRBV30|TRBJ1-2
TGTGCCTGGAGTGTACACGGGGTCGCCTATGGCTACACCTTC
CAWSVHGVAYGYTF
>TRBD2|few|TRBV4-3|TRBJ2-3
TGCGCCAGCAGCCAAGACGGGACTAAGCCCTTAGATACGCAGTATTTT
CASSQDGTKPLDTQYF
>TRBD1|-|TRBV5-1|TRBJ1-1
TGCGCCAGCAGCTCAGGACAGGCTGAAGCTTTCTTT
CASSSGQAEAFF
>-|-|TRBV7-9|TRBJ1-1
TGTGCCAGCAGAATGACACAGGAAGCTTTCTTT
CASRMTQEAFF
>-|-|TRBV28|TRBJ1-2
TGTGCCAGCAGTATCAGTTCGGGACACTTTTTTAACTATGGCTACACCTTC
CASSISSGHFFNYGYTF
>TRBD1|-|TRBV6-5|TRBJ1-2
TGTGCCAGCGGAGTGGACAGGGGGCTCATCGGCTACACCTTC
CASGVDRGLIGYTF
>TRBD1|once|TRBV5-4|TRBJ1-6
TGTGCCAGCAGCCAGGACAGGGCCAATTCACCCCTCCACTTT
CASSQDRANSPLHF
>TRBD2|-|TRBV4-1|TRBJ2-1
TGCGCCAGCAGCCAAGATTGGACTAGCGACTACAATGAGCAGTTCTTC
CASSQDWTSDYNEQFF
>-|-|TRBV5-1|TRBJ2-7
TGCGCCAGCAGCTTAACGGACAGAGCGGAGGTGGAGCAGTACTTC
CASSLTDRAEVEQYF
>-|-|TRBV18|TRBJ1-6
TGTGCCAGCTCACCATTGGAGGGGTTGGGGGGTGATTCACCCCTCCACTTT
CASSPLEGLGGDSPLHF
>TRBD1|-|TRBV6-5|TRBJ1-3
TGTGCCAGCAGTTTTAACAGGGGATCGACTGGAAACACCATATATTTT
CASSFNRGSTGNTIYF
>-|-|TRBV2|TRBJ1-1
TGTGCCAGCACGGCGGGCAGAGCGAACACTGAAGCTTTCTTT
CASTAGRANTEAFF
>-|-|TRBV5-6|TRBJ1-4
TGTGCCAGCAGCCTGAGGGGACTTCGTACCTTTAATGAAAAACTGTTTTTT
CASSLRGLRTFNEKLFF
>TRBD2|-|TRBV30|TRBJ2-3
TGTGCCTGGAGCGCTCCCTCGGGGGGTTTTACAGATACGCAGTATTTT
CAWSAPSGGFTDTQYF
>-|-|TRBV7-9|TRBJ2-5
TGTGCCAGCAGCTTGTACAGGGCGGAGACCCAGTACTTC
CASSLYRAETQYF
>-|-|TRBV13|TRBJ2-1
TGTGCCAGCAGCCTAGCCAACAATGAGCAGTTCTTC
CASSLANNEQFF
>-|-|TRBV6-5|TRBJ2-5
TGTGCCAGCAGTTACTCACAGGGAAGGACCCAGTACTTC
CASSYSQGRTQYF
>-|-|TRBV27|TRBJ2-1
TGTGCCAGCAGTTTAGTGCCAGGGGGGTCCGATCACAATGAGCAGTTCTTC
CASSLVPGGSDHNEQFF
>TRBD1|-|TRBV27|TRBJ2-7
TGTGCCAGCAGTCACGGGACAGGGCACTACGAGCAGTACTTC
CASSHGTGHYEQYF
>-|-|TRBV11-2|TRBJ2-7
TGTGCCAGCAGCTTTATTGCCAGAGAGGGCGAGCAGTACTTC
CASSFIAREGEQYF